A selection of T cell receptor beta chains follows, all from one sample in a study of prognosis after radiotherapy for stage I lung cancer. TCRdb reanalysed the multiplex PCR reads using MiXCR and keeps one entry per CDR3 protein. The table records approximately 28,000 distinct CDR3 sequences, roughly 30% of them present only once. Source: PBMCs, taken before or after stereotactic body radiation therapy (not recorded which). These receptors came from a donor over 45 with non-small cell lung cancer. Both conserved end residues are trimmed from each CDR3.

j_call,v_call,cdr3_aa
TRBJ2-7,TRBV2,ASSRDNGSYEQY
TRBJ2-3,TRBV5-1,ASSLDPSGMTDTQY
TRBJ2-7,TRBV24-1,ATKSPGPVSYEQY
TRBJ2-7,TRBV2,ASSNGLARRWEQY
TRBJ2-2,TRBV11-2,ASSLERNTGELF
TRBJ2-1,TRBV6-1,ASRNGQGRYSEQF
TRBJ1-2,TRBV5-1,ASSTQTGPNYGYT
TRBJ2-3,TRBV11-2,ASSLGPIGGQDTQY
TRBJ1-4,TRBV25-1,ASSAGTNEKLF
TRBJ2-3,TRBV6-2/TRBV6-3,ASSQSGDTQY
TRBJ2-7,TRBV4-2,ASSQDGGGNYEQY
TRBJ1-1,TRBV6-2/TRBV6-3,ASSFGFTEAF
TRBJ2-3,TRBV5-1,ASTRDRSTDTQY
TRBJ1-5,TRBV19,ASSSSENQPQH
TRBJ1-1,TRBV30,AWSVPPDREGTEAF